This T cell receptor (beta chain) was obtained from a study of blood T cell repertoires in COVID-19. The CDR3 is made up of 16 amino acids. Data came from immunoSEQ multiplex PCR; TCRdb stores just in-frame clones and leaves some out. The sample has about 400,000 clones, roughly 89% seen once. Sequencing was done on a sample of peripheral blood. The source is a woman aged 30 to 39 with acute or convalescent COVID-19. The genes are TRBV12-2 and TRBJ2-7; the tabulated D call, TRBD1, remains unverified against the DNA. TRBV12-2 is labeled a pseudogene. This CDR3 reads CASRLAIEQGLCEQYF. CDR3 nucleotides: TGTGCAAGTCGCTTAGCGATAGAACAGGGGTTATGCGAGCAGTACTTC.